Listed here are 10 T cell receptor beta chains from one sample, sequenced in a study of cytomegalovirus exposure and HLA in healthy donors. The PCR contained 60 Vbeta and 13 Jbeta primers. TCRdb keeps only in-frame clones here, not all; method: immunoSEQ multiplex PCR. The repertoire holds 100,000 to 150,000 clones, with around 69% as singletons. The specimen sequenced was PBMCs. These receptors originate from a woman aged 40 to 55 in good health and CMV-seropositive.

The chain couples TRBV12-5 to TRBJ1-5, with D unclear. The CDR3 is 13 residues long. Germline V lookup: CDR1 LGHNT, CDR2 FRNRAP. Trimming took 4 bases from V and 6 from J, leaving 10 bases between them. Written as DNA, the CDR3 is TGTGCTAGTGGTTCCCCGACATTTCAGCCCCAGCATTTT. Its translation is CASGSPTFQPQHF.

V gene TRBV10-3 combines with J gene TRBJ1-2; D not resolved. V was clipped by 3 bases and J by 2 bases, with 7 bases between them. The CDR3 is 13 amino acids. CDR1 and CDR2 from the germline V gene are ENHRY and SYGVKD. The CDR3 sequence: CAISDMANYGYTF. CDR3 nucleotide sequence: TGTGCCATCAGTGATATGGCAAACTATGGCTACACCTTC.

The rearrangement links TRBV5-4 to TRBJ1-1; possible D gene TRBD1, 6 bases. V lost 0 bases and J lost 0, with 9 bases in between. The CDR3 length is 15 residues. Germline-derived CDR1 and CDR2 are SGHNT and YYREEE (reference sequence). The CDR3 protein is CASSLGGPVNTEAFF. The CDR3 coding sequence is TGTGCCAGCAGCTTGGGGGGGCCTGTGAACACTGAAGCTTTCTTT.

The rearrangement links TRBV4-2 to TRBJ1-3; tentatively, D is TRBD1 (5 bases). The CDR3 has 15 residues. Germline V gene lookup returns CDR1 LGHNA and CDR2 YNFKEQ. Trimming shortened V by 1 base and J by 4 bases, and 11 bases separated the two germline ends. CDR3: CASSQAQGTGNTIYF. In DNA, the CDR3 is TGTGCCAGCAGCCAAGCCCAGGGAACAGGAAACACCATATATTTT.

This clone was seen only a few times. The V gene is TRBV5-6, the J gene TRBJ2-7; 7 bases map to TRBD1. The CDR3 runs 14 residues. The germline V gene has CDR1 SGHDT and CDR2 YYEEEE. Losses at the gene ends were 4 bases for V and 2 bases for J; bases not matched to a gene: 6. DNA of the CDR3: TGTGCCAGCAGCAACCGGGACAGAACCTACGAGCAGTACTTC. Translating it yields CASSNRDRTYEQYF. The variable domain in full, completed from reference TRBV5-6 and TRBJ2-7, reads DAGVTQSPTHLIKTRGQQVTLRCSPKSGHDTVSWYQQALGQGPQFIFQYYEEEERQRGNFPDRFSGHQFPNYSSELNVNALLLGDSALYLCASSNRDRTYEQYFGPGTRLTVT.

The sample holds a few counts of this clone. The chain uses TRBV6-5 and TRBJ1-1, with D tentatively TRBD1 (6 bases). The CDR3 extends over 13 amino acids. Germline assignment: CDR1 MNHEY and CDR2 SVGAGI. The V end was cut by 6 bases, the J end by 3 bases, with 11 bases between. CDR3 in amino acids: CASSRQEDTEAFF. The CDR3 coding sequence is TGTGCCAGCAGCCGACAGGAGGACACTGAAGCTTTCTTT.

The rearrangement uses TRBV2 and TRBJ1-2; TRBD1 is a possible D gene (5 bases). Germline lookup yields CDR1 SNHLY and CDR2 FYNNEI. This CDR3 is 12 amino acids long. V dropped 4 bases and J dropped 7 bases, with 10 bases sitting between them. CDR3 in DNA: TGTGCCAGCAGTGCCGACAGTGGTGGCTACACCTTC. This sequence encodes CASSADSGGYTF.

The J gene is TRBJ2-3, the V gene TRBV5-4; 8 nucleotides line up with TRBD2. CDR1 is SGHNT, CDR2 YYREEE, per germline (reference sequence). Trimming at V came to 0 bases and at J to 5 bases, leaving 8 bases not matched to a gene. The CDR3 length is 16 residues. CDR3 sequence reads: CASSLGQSGGGDTQYF. DNA of the CDR3: TGTGCCAGCAGCTTGGGTCAGTCGGGAGGGGGAGATACGCAGTATTTT.

This clone was observed a few times. The gene calls are TRBV2 and TRBJ2-7, with D unclear. This CDR3 spans 18 amino acids. Germline V CDR1 and CDR2: SNHLY, FYNNEI. Trimming pared 0 bases from V and 0 bases from J, leaving 18 bases between. CDR3 in DNA: TGTGCCAGCAGTGAAGCGGTGGGCTTTTCGGCCAACTCCTACGAGCAGTACTTC. Amino acids: CASSEAVGFSANSYEQYF. Full variable domain (outside the CDR3, taken from reference TRBV2 and TRBJ2-7): EPEVTQTPSHQVTQMGQEVILRCVPISNHLYFYWYRQILGQKVEFLVSFYNNEISEKSEIFDDQFSVERPDGSNFTLKIRSTKLEDSAMYFCASSEAVGFSANSYEQYFGPGTRLTVT.

V is TRBV6-5 and J is TRBJ1-2; 8 positions match TRBD1. Per the germline V gene, CDR1 is MNHEY and CDR2 is SVGAGI. V was pared by 7 bases and J by 8 bases, with 12 bases of the junction left unmatched. The CDR3 is 14 residues long. In nucleotides, the CDR3 is TGTGCCAGCATGAGACAGGGGAATAAGGACGGCTACACCTTC. This sequence encodes CASMRQGNKDGYTF.